Below are 16 T cell receptor beta chains sequenced from a single sample in a study of blood T cell repertoires in COVID-19. The repertoire was sequenced with immunoSEQ multiplex PCR; TCRdb's copy has only in-frame clones and lacks some. The table has over 150,000 clones, around four fifths seen once. Material: PBMCs or T cells enriched from blood (not recorded which). Receptor source: a man aged 50-59 years who had recovered from COVID-19.

This chain connects TRBV6-5 to TRBJ1-1; the match to TRBD1 covers 9 bases. V was pared by 5 bases and J by 1 base, with 5 bases of the junction left unmatched. CDR1 is MNHEY and CDR2 is SVGAGI in the germline V gene. The CDR3 runs 15 residues. The CDR3 DNA follows: TGTGCCAGCAGTCCCGACAGGGGGAGGAACACTGAAGCTTTCTTT. This translates into CASSPDRGRNTEAFF.

V gene TRBV11-3 combines with J gene TRBJ2-1, with TRBD2 identical over 7 bases. The CDR3 runs to 16 residues. Germline V CDR1 and CDR2: SGHNT, YENEEA. V lost 0 bases and J lost 3; bases outside the gene matches: 5. This CDR3 reads CASSLEARGVYNEQFF. The CDR3 DNA follows: TGTGCCAGCAGCTTAGAGGCTCGGGGGGTCTACAATGAGCAGTTCTTC. Complete variable domain (other parts from reference TRBV11-3 and TRBJ2-1): EAGVVQSPRYKIIEKKQPVAFWCNPISGHNTLYWYLQNLGQGPELLIRYENEEAVDDSQLPKDRFSAERLKGVDSTLKIQPAELGDSAVYLCASSLEARGVYNEQFFGPGTRLTVL.

V and J are TRBV10-3 and TRBJ2-3; the match to TRBD2 covers 8 bases. J gave up 0 bases and V 8 bases, and 4 bases lay outside the gene matches. Germline CDR1 and CDR2: ENHRY and SYGVKD. The CDR3 sequence is 14 residues long. The CDR3: CAIRRGASTDTQYF. CDR3 coding DNA: TGTGCCATCCGGCGGGGGGCCAGCACAGATACGCAGTATTTT.

The CDR3 nucleotides are TGTGCCAGTACCCTAAGGCTCCGCAGGGATACCAACTATGGCTACACCTTC. Protein product: CASTLRLRRDTNYGYTF. The J gene is TRBJ1-2, the V gene TRBV19; possible D gene TRBD1, 5 bases. The CDR3 runs to 17 residues. Germline lookup yields CDR1 LNHDA and CDR2 SQIVND (reference sequence). The ends were cut back, 7 bases at V and 2 bases at J, with 23 bases in the middle.

CDR3 region: CASSLRDRAGYTF. DNA of the CDR3: TGTGCCAGCAGCCTAAGGGACAGGGCGGGCTACACCTTC. The V call is TRBV3-1 (or the pseudogene TRBV3-2), the J call TRBJ1-2, with TRBD1 matching over 9 bases. The germline V gene encodes CDR1 LGHDT and CDR2 YNNKEL (reference sequence). V was pared by 4 bases and J by 8 bases, with 5 bases of the junction left unmatched. This CDR3 region has 13 residues.

The rearrangement uses TRBV7-9 and TRBJ1-2; D perhaps matches TRBD1 (6 bases). CDR3 size: 13 residues. CDR1 and CDR2 (germline): SEHNR, FQNEAQ (reference sequence). Trimming took 8 bases from V and 4 from J, leaving 14 bases between them. This CDR3 reads CASAQAGAYGYTF. CDR3 coding DNA: TGTGCCAGCGCCCAGGCGGGGGCCTATGGCTACACCTTC.

The gene calls are TRBV2 and TRBJ2-7, with 10 bases fitting TRBD1. Germline lookup yields CDR1 SNHLY and CDR2 FYNNEI. CDR3 size: 15 residues. With 7 bases clipped from V and 3 bases from J, the junction kept 9 bases outside the gene matches. CDR3 residues: CASTPRTGGGYEQYF. The CDR3 region has the DNA TGTGCCAGCACTCCCAGGACAGGGGGTGGCTACGAGCAGTACTTC.

The chain is built from TRBV21-1 and TRBJ2-7; the tabulated D call, TRBD1, remains unverified against the DNA. TRBV21-1 is classified as a pseudogene. The CDR3 totals 18 residues. CDR3 amino acids: CASSKAWHRTGGSGEQYF. The CDR3 bases are TGTGCCAGCAGCAAAGCTTGGCATAGAACAGGGGGATCTGGCGAGCAGTACTTC.

The rearrangement joins TRBV6-5 to TRBJ1-5; D is possibly TRBD1 (6 bases). Germline CDR1 is MNHEY and CDR2 is SVGAGI. This CDR3 has 15 residues. V was trimmed by 0 bases and J by 11 bases, leaving 17 bases between them. In DNA, the CDR3 is TGTGCCAGCAGTTACTCCGGGACACCTAATCAAGCCCAGCATTTT. Translated, it gives CASSYSGTPNQAQHF.

The chain links TRBV19 to TRBJ1-1; D is perhaps TRBD1 (5 bases). The CDR3 extends over 13 amino acids. V shed 4 bases and J shed 1 base, with 7 bases lying between them. Germline V CDR1 and CDR2: LNHDA, SQIVND (reference sequence). CDR3 loop: CASSKTGNTEAFF. CDR3 DNA sequence: TGTGCCAGTAGTAAAACAGGGAACACTGAAGCTTTCTTT.

This clone was detected only once. V is TRBV5-4 and J is TRBJ2-7; TRBD2 agrees at 13 bases. The J segment lost 3 bases and the V segment lost 4 bases, leaving 7 bases of the junction unmatched. The CDR3 has 16 residues. Looked up from germline, CDR1 is SGHNT and CDR2 is YYREEE (reference sequence). The CDR3 loop is CASSKTGLAGVYEQYF. The CDR3 DNA reads as TGTGCCAGCAGCAAAACCGGACTAGCGGGGGTCTACGAGCAGTACTTC.

The rearrangement joins TRBV5-4 to TRBJ1-2, with TRBD1 identical over 10 bases. J gave up 4 bases and V 6 bases, and 6 bases lay outside the gene matches. Germline V gene data show CDR1 as SGHNT and CDR2 as YYREEE (reference sequence). The CDR3 totals 14 residues. CDR3 amino acids: CASTTGGAIYGYTF. The CDR3 nucleotides read TGTGCCAGCACGACAGGGGGCGCGATCTATGGCTACACCTTC.

This clone was detected once. The chain employs TRBV7-9 and TRBJ1-2, with 7 bases fitting TRBD1. V was clipped by 5 bases and J by 6 bases; unmatched bases: 15. Germline CDR1 and CDR2: SEHNR and FQNEAQ (reference sequence). The CDR3 runs 16 residues. CDR3 protein: CASSERTGSLRHGYTF. The CDR3 coding sequence is TGTGCCAGCAGCGAGCGGACAGGAAGTCTCCGGCATGGCTACACCTTC.

V and J are TRBV4-1 and TRBJ1-2; 10 positions match TRBD1. The CDR3 is made up of 15 amino acids. CDR1 is MGHRA and CDR2 is YSYEKL in the germline V gene. The junction had 11 bases not matched to a gene; V was cut back by 6 bases and J by 7 bases. The CDR3 DNA is TGCGCCAGCAGTTACGGGACAGGGGACGTCTCTGGCTACACCTTC. Translating gives CASSYGTGDVSGYTF.

The chain joins TRBV4-2 to TRBJ2-1; 9 bases match TRBD2. The CDR3 runs 15 residues. Trimming took 1 base from V and 8 from J; bases not matched to a gene: 6. Per germline, CDR1 LGHNA and CDR2 YNFKEQ. The CDR3 DNA reads TGTGCCAGCAGCCAAGCACAAGCGGGGGGCCATGAGCAGTTCTTC. It encodes CASSQAQAGGHEQFF.

This chain joins TRBV7-8 and TRBJ1-2, with D perhaps TRBD1 (5 bases). Germline CDR1 reads SGHVS; CDR2 reads FQNEAQ. This CDR3 region has 14 residues. Trimming cost V 5 bases and J 4 bases, with 14 bases left between them. CDR3 residues: CASSPTAPGYGYTF. The CDR3, as DNA: TGTGCCAGCAGCCCGACAGCCCCCGGCTATGGCTACACCTTC.